A selection of T cell receptor beta chains follows, all from one sample in a study of graft-versus-host responses after intestinal transplantation. Sequencing was performed with immunoSEQ multiplex PCR; in TCRdb, only in-frame clones are kept and a portion is missing. The profile shows tens of thousands of clones, about nine tenths of them singletons. The sample here was PBMCs, taken 98 days after intestinal transplantation. Source of these receptors: a human patient who received an intestinal transplant, so some T cells may come from the graft donor. Each CDR3 is given with its conserved first and last residue. The order of the fields is CDR3 protein, CDR3 DNA, clone size, J gene, D gene, V gene. The D gene is left open where the match is weak. Size tells how often a clone was seen (once, few, many) or the class of an expanded clone, and some rows leave it out.

CDR3 protein: CASSDNEEKLFF; CDR3 DNA: TGTGCCAGCAGCGACAATGAAGAAAAACTGTTTTTT; clone size: .; J gene: TRBJ1-4; D gene: .; V gene: TRBV7-6
CDR3 protein: CASSHSPGGEGYEQYF; CDR3 DNA: TGCGCCAGCAGCCATTCTCCGGGGGGAGAAGGCTACGAGCAGTACTTC; clone size: .; J gene: TRBJ2-7; D gene: TRBD2; V gene: TRBV4-1
CDR3 protein: CASSESRRATGELFF; CDR3 DNA: TGCGCCAGCAGTGAGTCGAGGAGGGCGACCGGGGAGCTGTTTTTT; clone size: .; J gene: TRBJ2-2; D gene: .; V gene: TRBV10-2
CDR3 protein: CASSERGGSTGELFF; CDR3 DNA: TGTGCCAGCAGTGAAAGGGGGGGCTCCACCGGGGAGCTGTTTTTT; clone size: .; J gene: TRBJ2-2; D gene: .; V gene: TRBV6-4
CDR3 protein: CASSWGTENTEAFF; CDR3 DNA: TGTGCCAGCAGTTGGGGGACGGAGAACACTGAAGCTTTCTTT; clone size: .; J gene: TRBJ1-1; D gene: .; V gene: TRBV5-4
CDR3 protein: CASSYSAGGPNEQFF; CDR3 DNA: TGTGCCAGCAGTTACTCAGCGGGGGGCCCCAATGAGCAGTTCTTC; clone size: once; J gene: TRBJ2-1; D gene: TRBD2; V gene: TRBV6-6
CDR3 protein: CASSLRAGGSLNEQFF; CDR3 DNA: TGTGCCAGCAGCTTGAGGGCGGGGGGGAGCCTCAATGAGCAGTTCTTC; clone size: .; J gene: TRBJ2-1; D gene: TRBD2; V gene: TRBV7-9
CDR3 protein: CASSSGGLTGELFF; CDR3 DNA: TGTGCCAGCAGCTCAGGGGGGCTCACCGGGGAGCTGTTTTTT; clone size: once; J gene: TRBJ2-2; D gene: .; V gene: TRBV7-9
CDR3 protein: CASSQESVANYGYTF; CDR3 DNA: TGCGCCAGCAGCCAAGAATCCGTGGCTAACTATGGCTACACCTTC; clone size: .; J gene: TRBJ1-2; D gene: .; V gene: TRBV4-1
CDR3 protein: CATRWSIWETQYF; CDR3 DNA: TGTGCCACCAGGTGGAGCATATGGGAGACCCAGTACTTC; clone size: .; J gene: TRBJ2-5; D gene: .; V gene: TRBV15
CDR3 protein: CASSVPQADTQYF; CDR3 DNA: TGTGCCAGCAGCGTACCGCAGGCAGATACGCAGTATTTT; clone size: once; J gene: TRBJ2-3; D gene: .; V gene: TRBV9
CDR3 protein: CASSFGLLEEKLFF; CDR3 DNA: TGCGCCAGCAGCTTCGGATTACTGGAAGAAAAACTGTTTTTT; clone size: .; J gene: TRBJ1-4; D gene: .; V gene: TRBV5-1
CDR3 protein: CASSLEGYGYTF; CDR3 DNA: TGTGCCAGCAGCTTAGAGGGATATGGCTACACCTTC; clone size: .; J gene: TRBJ1-2; D gene: .; V gene: TRBV11-2
CDR3 protein: CASSLTGSYYSYNEQFF; CDR3 DNA: TGCGCCAGCAGCCTAACAGGGTCTTATTACTCCTACAATGAGCAGTTCTTC; clone size: .; J gene: TRBJ2-1; D gene: .; V gene: TRBV5-1
CDR3 protein: CASSSLARLAADTQYF; CDR3 DNA: TGTGCCAGCAGCTCCTTAGCGCGCCTGGCAGCAGATACGCAGTATTTT; clone size: .; J gene: TRBJ2-3; D gene: .; V gene: TRBV11-2
CDR3 protein: CASRGGSTDTQYF; CDR3 DNA: TGTGCCAGTCGGGGGGGTAGCACAGATACGCAGTATTTT; clone size: .; J gene: TRBJ2-3; D gene: TRBD2; V gene: TRBV6-5
CDR3 protein: CASSFAGTGAQTQYF; CDR3 DNA: TGTGCCAGCAGTTTCGCCGGGACAGGGGCCCAGACCCAGTACTTC; clone size: .; J gene: TRBJ2-5; D gene: TRBD1; V gene: TRBV28
CDR3 protein: CASRRPVAGVRTDTQYF; CDR3 DNA: TGTGCCAGCAGGCGCCCAGTAGCGGGAGTTCGGACAGATACGCAGTATTTT; clone size: once; J gene: TRBJ2-3; D gene: TRBD2; V gene: TRBV7-9
CDR3 protein: CASSMARGTSHNEQFF; CDR3 DNA: TGTGCCAGTAGTATGGCGAGGGGAACTAGCCACAATGAGCAGTTCTTC; clone size: once; J gene: TRBJ2-1; D gene: .; V gene: TRBV19
CDR3 protein: CASSLRGAHETQYF; CDR3 DNA: TGTGCCAGCAGTTTACGGGGGGCGCACGAGACCCAGTACTTC; clone size: .; J gene: TRBJ2-5; D gene: .; V gene: TRBV27
CDR3 protein: CAISPSDSSGEQYF; CDR3 DNA: TGTGCCATCAGTCCCTCGGACAGCTCCGGCGAGCAGTACTTC; clone size: .; J gene: TRBJ2-7; D gene: .; V gene: TRBV10-3
CDR3 protein: CASSLSSGRFPDEQYF; CDR3 DNA: TGTGCCAGCAGCCTTTCTAGCGGGAGGTTCCCGGACGAGCAGTACTTC; clone size: .; J gene: TRBJ2-7; D gene: TRBD2; V gene: TRBV5-4